Listed below are T cell receptor beta chains from one sample, sequenced in a study of T cell changes during pregnancy in multiple sclerosis. TCRdb's copy holds only in-frame clones and misses some; the assay was immunoSEQ multiplex PCR. The data contain 85,000 to 100,000 clones, 85% to 95% of them singletons. The input for sequencing was peripheral blood, taken in the first trimester of pregnancy. All receptors derive from a female donor with multiple sclerosis, enrolled in a pregnancy study. CDR3s include the opening cysteine and the closing phenylalanine or tryptophan. Each record gives: D gene, V gene, J gene, clone size, CDR3 DNA, CDR3 protein. D genes are given only for firm matches. Only some rows state a clone size, as once, few, many or a class for expanded clones.

D: -; V: TRBV6-5; J: TRBJ2-2; size: -; DNA: TGTGCCAGCAGTGCCTTTAGGGGTACCGGGGAGCTGTTTTTT; CDR3: CASSAFRGTGELFF
D: TRBD2; V: TRBV4-1; J: TRBJ2-7; size: -; DNA: TGCGCCAGCAGCCAAGAGGCTAGCGGCGTTTACGAGCAGTACTTC; CDR3: CASSQEASGVYEQYF
D: -; V: TRBV15; J: TRBJ1-1; size: -; DNA: TGTGCCACCAGCAGAGGAGTGACTGAAGCTTTCTTT; CDR3: CATSRGVTEAFF
D: TRBD2; V: TRBV5-1; J: TRBJ2-5; size: -; DNA: TGCGCCAGCAGCTTGGAACCTAGCGGGGCTCAAGAGACCCAGTACTTC; CDR3: CASSLEPSGAQETQYF
D: TRBD2; V: TRBV27; J: TRBJ2-3; size: -; DNA: TGTGCCAGCAGTTTATCGAGGCGACTAGCGGCAACAGATACGCAGTATTTT; CDR3: CASSLSRRLAATDTQYF
D: -; V: TRBV20-1; J: TRBJ1-1; size: -; DNA: TGCAGTGCCAGTGTCCTTACTGAAGCTTTCTTT; CDR3: CSASVLTEAFF
D: -; V: TRBV5-1; J: TRBJ2-7; size: -; DNA: TGCGCCAGCAGCTTGGGGGCGAGGGCCTCGGAGCAGTACTTC; CDR3: CASSLGARASEQYF
D: -; V: TRBV2; J: TRBJ2-5; size: -; DNA: TGTGCCAGCACCCCCGGAGGGGACAGCCAAGAGACCCAGTACTTC; CDR3: CASTPGGDSQETQYF
D: TRBD2; V: TRBV18; J: TRBJ2-6; size: -; DNA: TGTGCCAGCTCCCTCGGGGGGGTCCGGGCCAACGTCCTGACTTTC; CDR3: CASSLGGVRANVLTF
D: -; V: TRBV11-2; J: TRBJ1-1; size: once; DNA: TGTGCCAGCAGCTCCAGGGCCTTCGGCACTGAAGCTTTCTTT; CDR3: CASSSRAFGTEAFF
D: -; V: TRBV5-8; J: TRBJ2-5; size: -; DNA: TGTGCCAGCAGCGGGGGGGAGACCCAGTACTTC; CDR3: CASSGGETQYF
D: TRBD1; V: TRBV19; J: TRBJ1-5; size: once; DNA: TGTGCCAGTTGCCCGACGGGACAGGGGATCAATCAGCCCCAGCATTTT; CDR3: CASCPTGQGINQPQHF
D: -; V: TRBV5-6; J: TRBJ2-1; size: -; DNA: TGTGCCAGCAGCTTGGAGATCGGGACAAGCTCCTACAATGAGCAGTTCTTC; CDR3: CASSLEIGTSSYNEQFF
D: TRBD2; V: TRBV5-1; J: TRBJ2-1; size: -; DNA: TGCGCCAGCGGGACTAGCGGGTACAATGAGCAGTTCTTC; CDR3: CASGTSGYNEQFF
D: TRBD2; V: TRBV10-3; J: TRBJ2-1; size: -; DNA: TGTGCCATCTGGGGAGGGCTAGCGGAGCAGTTCTTC; CDR3: CAIWGGLAEQFF
D: -; V: TRBV4-3; J: TRBJ2-7; size: once; DNA: TGCGCCAGCAGCCAAGGTCCAGGAACCTACGAGCAGTACTTC; CDR3: CASSQGPGTYEQYF
D: -; V: TRBV18; J: TRBJ2-1; size: -; DNA: TGTGCCAGCTCACCACCCCGGGCTAGCGCGTACAATGAGCAGTTCTTC; CDR3: CASSPPRASAYNEQFF
D: TRBD1; V: TRBV30; J: TRBJ2-7; size: -; DNA: TGTGCCTGGAGTCCGGGGGCAGGGGGCTTGAACGAGCAGTACTTC; CDR3: CAWSPGAGGLNEQYF
D: -; V: TRBV6-5; J: TRBJ2-1; size: -; DNA: TGTGCCAGCAGTTACTCTTACACACACAATGAGCAGTTCTTC; CDR3: CASSYSYTHNEQFF
D: -; V: TRBV28; J: TRBJ2-5; size: -; DNA: TGTGCCAGCAGTTTATTGGCGGGGCAAGAGACCCAGTACTTC; CDR3: CASSLLAGQETQYF
D: TRBD2; V: TRBV10-3; J: TRBJ2-7; size: -; DNA: TGTGCCATCAGCAAACTAGCGGGAGAGCAGGAGCAGTACTTC; CDR3: CAISKLAGEQEQYF
D: -; V: TRBV5-6; J: TRBJ2-1; size: -; DNA: TGTGCCAGCAGCCCCCTCTACAATGAGCAGTTCTTC; CDR3: CASSPLYNEQFF
D: TRBD2; V: TRBV7-7; J: TRBJ2-1; size: -; DNA: TGTGCTAGCAGCTTGGCAGCGGGAGGGCCCAACAATGAGCAGTTCTTC; CDR3: CASSLAAGGPNNEQFF
D: -; V: TRBV6-5; J: TRBJ2-1; size: -; DNA: TGTGCCAGCAGTTACTCGCCTACTATCAATGAGCAGTTCTTC; CDR3: CASSYSPTINEQFF
D: TRBD1; V: TRBV5-6; J: TRBJ1-2; size: -; DNA: TGTGCCAGCAGCTTCACTGGGACAGGAGTCTATGGCTACACCTTC; CDR3: CASSFTGTGVYGYTF
D: TRBD1; V: TRBV9; J: TRBJ1-2; size: -; DNA: TGTGCCAGCAGCGTAGAGGACAGGTCAATTGCTAACTATGGCTACACCTTC; CDR3: CASSVEDRSIANYGYTF
D: -; V: TRBV6-4; J: TRBJ1-5; size: -; DNA: TGTGCCAGCCTCAACCCAGGGGCAGGGTGGGCGGTGGGCAATCAGCCCCAGCATTTT; CDR3: CASLNPGAGWAVGNQPQHF
D: TRBD2; V: TRBV28; J: TRBJ2-5; size: once; DNA: TGTGCCAGCAGGGGGACTAGCTTAGGGACCCAGTACTTC; CDR3: CASRGTSLGTQYF
D: TRBD2; V: TRBV9; J: TRBJ2-1; size: -; DNA: TGTGCCAGCAGCGTAGATGGAATAGCGGGAGGGGATGAGCAGTTCTTC; CDR3: CASSVDGIAGGDEQFF
D: TRBD1; V: TRBV7-9; J: TRBJ1-2; size: -; DNA: TGTGCCAGCAACGATCACAGGGGAGTTAACTATGGCTACACCTTC; CDR3: CASNDHRGVNYGYTF
D: TRBD1; V: TRBV4-3; J: TRBJ1-1; size: -; DNA: TGCGCCAGCAGCCCCGGGACAGGGGAGGCCAGCGCAACTGAAGCTTTCTTT; CDR3: CASSPGTGEASATEAFF
D: -; V: TRBV11-3; J: TRBJ2-3; size: -; DNA: TGTGCCAGCAGCGGCGGTACCTCGGGGGGCACAGATACGCAGTATTTT; CDR3: CASSGGTSGGTDTQYF
D: TRBD1; V: TRBV9; J: TRBJ2-1; size: -; DNA: TGTGCCAGCAGCCCTCGGGACAGTTACGTAGGGGAGCAGTTCTTC; CDR3: CASSPRDSYVGEQFF
D: -; V: TRBV15; J: TRBJ2-3; size: -; DNA: TGTGCCACCAGCAGAGCCGGCAGGAGGAACACAGATACGCAGTATTTT; CDR3: CATSRAGRRNTDTQYF
D: TRBD1; V: TRBV27; J: TRBJ1-4; size: -; DNA: TGTGCCAGCAGTTTATCGAGGGGGCGAGGTGAAAAACTGTTTTTT; CDR3: CASSLSRGRGEKLFF
D: TRBD2; V: TRBV6-5; J: TRBJ2-7; size: -; DNA: TGTGCCAGCGCACTAGCGGGAGACGCCTCCTACGAGCAGTACTTC; CDR3: CASALAGDASYEQYF
D: -; V: TRBV6-5; J: TRBJ2-5; size: -; DNA: TGTGCCAGCAGTTACCGTAGGGGTACAGAGACCCAGTACTTC; CDR3: CASSYRRGTETQYF
D: -; V: TRBV7-8; J: TRBJ2-7; size: -; DNA: TGTGCCAGCAGCTCCAACCCGGACACCCACTCCTACGAGCAGTACTTC; CDR3: CASSSNPDTHSYEQYF
D: TRBD2; V: TRBV6-1; J: TRBJ2-4; size: -; DNA: TGTGCCAGCAGTGAAGGGAGACTAGCGGGAATCCTTGGGGACATTCAGTACTTC; CDR3: CASSEGRLAGILGDIQYF
D: TRBD1; V: TRBV28; J: TRBJ2-3; size: -; DNA: TGTGCCAGCAGTGGGTTTGGGACAGGCTTCCTCTCTAGCACAGATACGCAGTATTTT; CDR3: CASSGFGTGFLSSTDTQYF
D: TRBD1; V: TRBV18; J: TRBJ2-1; size: -; DNA: TGTGCCAGCTCACCACTGGACAGGGTTCGTGACAATGAGCAGTTCTTC; CDR3: CASSPLDRVRDNEQFF
D: TRBD1; V: TRBV4-2; J: TRBJ2-7; size: -; DNA: TGTGCCAGCAGCCAGTGGACAGGGGGCTCAACCTACGAGCAGTACTTC; CDR3: CASSQWTGGSTYEQYF